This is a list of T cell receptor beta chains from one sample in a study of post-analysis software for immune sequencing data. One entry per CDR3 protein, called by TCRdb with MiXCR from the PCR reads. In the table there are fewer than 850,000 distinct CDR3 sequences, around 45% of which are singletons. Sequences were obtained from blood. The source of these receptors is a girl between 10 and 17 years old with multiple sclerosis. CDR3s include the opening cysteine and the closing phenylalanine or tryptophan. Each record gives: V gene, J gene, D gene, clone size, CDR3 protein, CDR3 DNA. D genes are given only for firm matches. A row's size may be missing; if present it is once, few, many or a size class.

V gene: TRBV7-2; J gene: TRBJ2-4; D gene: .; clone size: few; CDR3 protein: CASSFGPRKNIQYF; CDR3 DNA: TGTGCCAGCAGCTTCGGCCCCCGAAAAAACATTCAGTACTTC
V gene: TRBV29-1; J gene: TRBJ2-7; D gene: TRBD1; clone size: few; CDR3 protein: CSVGGTGRDEQYF; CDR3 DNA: TGCAGCGTTGGGGGGACAGGAAGGGACGAGCAGTACTTC
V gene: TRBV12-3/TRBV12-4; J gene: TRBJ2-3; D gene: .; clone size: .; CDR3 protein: CASRDTEYF; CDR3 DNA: TGTGCCAGCAGGGATACGGAGTATTTT
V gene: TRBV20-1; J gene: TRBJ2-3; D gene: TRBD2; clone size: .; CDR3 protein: CSASPGTSFVDTQYF; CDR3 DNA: TGCAGTGCTAGTCCCGGGACTAGTTTTGTAGATACGCAGTATTTT
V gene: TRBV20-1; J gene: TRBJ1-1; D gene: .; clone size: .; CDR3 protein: CSARATGVNTEAFF; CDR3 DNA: TGCAGTGCTAGAGCGACAGGAGTTAACACTGAAGCTTTCTTT
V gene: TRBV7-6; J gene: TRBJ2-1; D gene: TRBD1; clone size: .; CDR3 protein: CASSSTGGSSYNEQFF; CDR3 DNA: TGTGCCAGCAGCTCCACAGGGGGCTCGTCCTACAATGAGCAGTTCTTC
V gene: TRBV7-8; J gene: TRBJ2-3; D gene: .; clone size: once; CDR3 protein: CASSLPDWARTTDTQYF; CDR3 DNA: TGTGCCAGCAGCTTACCGGACTGGGCTAGAACCACAGATACGCAGTATTTT
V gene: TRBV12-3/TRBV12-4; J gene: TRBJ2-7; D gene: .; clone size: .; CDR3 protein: CASSFLGGQGSFSEQYF; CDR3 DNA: TGTGCCAGCAGTTTTTTGGGGGGGCAGGGATCGTTTTCCGAGCAGTACTTC
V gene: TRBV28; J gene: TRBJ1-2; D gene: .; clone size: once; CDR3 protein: CASSFRFYGYTF; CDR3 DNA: TGTGCCAGCAGTTTCCGTTTCTATGGCTACACCTTC
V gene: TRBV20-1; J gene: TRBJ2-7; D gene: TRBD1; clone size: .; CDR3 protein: CSASEGALREQYF; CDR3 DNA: TGCAGTGCTAGTGAGGGGGCCCTCCGAGAGCAGTACTTC
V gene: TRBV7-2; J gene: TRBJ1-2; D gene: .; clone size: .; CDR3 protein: CASSLDVDGYGYTF; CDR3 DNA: TGTGCCAGCAGCTTAGATGTGGACGGCTATGGCTACACCTTC
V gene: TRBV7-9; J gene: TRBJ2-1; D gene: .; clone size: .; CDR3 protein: CASSFWGETNNEQFF; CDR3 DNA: TGTGCCAGCAGCTTTTGGGGTGAAACAAACAATGAGCAGTTCTTC
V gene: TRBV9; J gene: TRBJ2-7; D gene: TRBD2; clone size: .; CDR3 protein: CASSPGRLAGGTSSYEQYF; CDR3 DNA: TGTGCCAGCAGCCCCGGTAGACTAGCGGGAGGGACGTCGAGCTACGAGCAGTACTTC
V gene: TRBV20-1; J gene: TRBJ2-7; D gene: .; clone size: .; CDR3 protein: CSAKSDLAYEQYF; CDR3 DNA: TGCAGTGCTAAATCGGACTTGGCGTACGAGCAGTACTTC
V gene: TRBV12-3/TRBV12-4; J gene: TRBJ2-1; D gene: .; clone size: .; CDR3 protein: CASSLTIEQFF; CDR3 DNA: TGTGCCAGCAGTTTAACCATTGAGCAGTTCTTC
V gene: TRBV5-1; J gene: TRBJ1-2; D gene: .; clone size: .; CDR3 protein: CASSLDQGNYGYTF; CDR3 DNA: TGCGCCAGCAGCTTGGACCAGGGGAACTATGGCTACACCTTC
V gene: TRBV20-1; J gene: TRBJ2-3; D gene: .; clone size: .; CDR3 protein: CSAREVAVGDTQYF; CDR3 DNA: TGCAGTGCTAGGGAGGTGGCCGTGGGGGATACGCAGTATTTT
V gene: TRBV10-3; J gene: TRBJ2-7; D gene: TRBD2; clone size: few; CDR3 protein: CAIGGLAVNEQYF; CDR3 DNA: TGTGCCATCGGAGGACTAGCGGTCAACGAGCAGTACTTC
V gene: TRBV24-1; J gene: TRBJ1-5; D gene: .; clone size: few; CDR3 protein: CATSEVGRQPQHF; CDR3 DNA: TGTGCCACCAGTGAGGTCGGGAGGCAGCCCCAGCATTTT
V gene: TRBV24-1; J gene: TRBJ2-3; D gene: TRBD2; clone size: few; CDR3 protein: CATSAGTSGLTDTQYF; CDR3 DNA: TGTGCCACCAGTGCAGGGACTAGCGGCCTCACAGATACGCAGTATTTT
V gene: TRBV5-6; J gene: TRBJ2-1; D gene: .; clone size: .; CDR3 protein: CASSLDGDTSYNEQFF; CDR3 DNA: TGTGCCAGCAGCTTGGACGGGGACACGTCCTACAATGAGCAGTTCTTC
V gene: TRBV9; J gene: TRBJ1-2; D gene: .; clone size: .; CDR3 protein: CASSGVRANYGYTF; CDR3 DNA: TGTGCCAGCAGCGGGGTTAGGGCGAACTATGGCTACACCTTC
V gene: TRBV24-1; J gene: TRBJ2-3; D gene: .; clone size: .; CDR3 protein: CATSSGAGVGDTQYF; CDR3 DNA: TGTGCCACCAGTTCCGGTGCAGGAGTGGGAGATACGCAGTATTTT
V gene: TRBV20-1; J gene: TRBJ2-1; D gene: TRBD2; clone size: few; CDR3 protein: CSARLQREGLGNEQFF; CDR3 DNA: TGCAGTGCTAGATTACAGCGGGAGGGCCTGGGGAATGAGCAGTTCTTC
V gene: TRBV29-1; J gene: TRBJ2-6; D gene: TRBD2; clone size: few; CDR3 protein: CSVAGGRTNVLTF; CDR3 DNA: TGCAGCGTTGCGGGCGGGAGGACCAACGTCCTGACTTTC
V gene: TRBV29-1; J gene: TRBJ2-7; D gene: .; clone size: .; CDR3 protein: CSVEVSGTGLYEQYF; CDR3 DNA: TGCAGCGTTGAAGTCAGCGGGACAGGCCTTTACGAGCAGTACTTC
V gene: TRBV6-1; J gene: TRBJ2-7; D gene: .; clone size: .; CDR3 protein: CASSGPGTEDDSIAYEQYF; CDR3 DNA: TGTGCCAGCAGTGGGCCCGGGACCGAGGACGACAGTATCGCCTACGAGCAGTACTTC
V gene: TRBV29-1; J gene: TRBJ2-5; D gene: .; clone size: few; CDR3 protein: CSVESGEGETQYF; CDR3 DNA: TGCAGCGTTGAGTCGGGAGAGGGGGAGACCCAGTACTTC
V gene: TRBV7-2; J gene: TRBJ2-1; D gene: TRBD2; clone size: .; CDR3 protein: CASSLAAGGEQFF; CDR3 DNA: TGTGCCAGCAGCTTAGCTGCGGGAGGGGAGCAGTTCTTC
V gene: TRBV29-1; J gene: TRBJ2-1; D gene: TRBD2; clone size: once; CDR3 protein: CSVEVSGLAENNEQFF; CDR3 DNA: TGCAGCGTTGAAGTCTCCGGACTAGCGGAAAACAATGAGCAGTTCTTC
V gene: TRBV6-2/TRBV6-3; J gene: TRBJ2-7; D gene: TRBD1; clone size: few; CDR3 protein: CASRYSTGYEQYF; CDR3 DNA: TGTGCCAGCAGGTACTCGACAGGGTACGAGCAGTACTTC
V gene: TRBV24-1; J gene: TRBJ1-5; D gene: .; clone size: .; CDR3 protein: CATSVGPNQPQHF; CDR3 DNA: TGTGCCACCAGTGTAGGGCCCAATCAGCCCCAGCATTTT
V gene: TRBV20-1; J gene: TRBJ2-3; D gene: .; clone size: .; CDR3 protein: CSARVIGIADTQYF; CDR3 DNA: TGCAGTGCTAGAGTAATCGGGATCGCAGATACGCAGTATTTT
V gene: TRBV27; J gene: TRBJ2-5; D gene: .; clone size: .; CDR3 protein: CASKGETQYF; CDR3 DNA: TGTGCCAGCAAGGGGGAGACCCAGTACTTC
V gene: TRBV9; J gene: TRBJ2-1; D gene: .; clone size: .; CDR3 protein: CASSVGGGSAQFF; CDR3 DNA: TGTGCCAGCAGCGTAGGAGGGGGGAGCGCGCAGTTCTTC
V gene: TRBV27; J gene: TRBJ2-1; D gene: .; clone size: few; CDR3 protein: CASSPGSFLYNEQFF; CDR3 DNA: TGTGCCAGCAGTCCCGGATCTTTCCTCTACAATGAGCAGTTCTTC
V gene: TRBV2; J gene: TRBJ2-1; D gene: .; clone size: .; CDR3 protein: CASMGSGPTYNEQFF; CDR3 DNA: TGTGCCAGCATGGGTTCGGGCCCCACCTACAATGAGCAGTTCTTC
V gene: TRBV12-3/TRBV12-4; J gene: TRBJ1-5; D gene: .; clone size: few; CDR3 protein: CASSLALGTQPQHF; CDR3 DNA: TGTGCCAGCAGTTTAGCGCTAGGCACCCAGCCCCAGCATTTT
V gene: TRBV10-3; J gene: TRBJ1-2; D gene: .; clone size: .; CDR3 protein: CAISESFSNGYTF; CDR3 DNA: TGTGCCATCAGTGAGTCGTTCTCGAATGGCTACACCTTC
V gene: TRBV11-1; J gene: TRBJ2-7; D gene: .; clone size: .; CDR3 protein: CASSFLSGFNHKQYF; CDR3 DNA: TGTGCCAGCAGCTTTCTATCAGGGTTTAACCACAAGCAGTACTTC
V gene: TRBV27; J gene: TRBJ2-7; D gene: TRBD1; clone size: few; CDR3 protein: CASSMGQGPYEQYF; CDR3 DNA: TGTGCCAGCAGTATGGGACAGGGTCCCTACGAGCAGTACTTC
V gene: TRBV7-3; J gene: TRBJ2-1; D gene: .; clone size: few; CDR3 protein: CASSDPSRGNEQFF; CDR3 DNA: TGTGCCAGCAGCGATCCGTCTCGGGGCAATGAGCAGTTCTTC
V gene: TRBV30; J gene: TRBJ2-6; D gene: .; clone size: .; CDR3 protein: CAWSVGTAGANVLTF; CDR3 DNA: TGTGCCTGGAGTGTAGGGACTGCTGGGGCCAACGTCCTGACTTTC
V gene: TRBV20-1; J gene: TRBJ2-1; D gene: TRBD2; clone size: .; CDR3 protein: CSAMGGRAVGEQFF; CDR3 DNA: TGCAGTGCAATGGGCGGGAGGGCCGTGGGTGAGCAGTTCTTC
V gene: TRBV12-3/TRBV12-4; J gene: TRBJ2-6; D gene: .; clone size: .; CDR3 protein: CANYNSGANVLTF; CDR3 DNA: TGTGCCAACTATAACTCTGGGGCCAACGTCCTGACTTTC
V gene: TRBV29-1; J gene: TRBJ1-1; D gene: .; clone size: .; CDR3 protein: CSINLRGTEAFF; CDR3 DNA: TGCAGCATCAATTTACGGGGCACTGAAGCTTTCTTT
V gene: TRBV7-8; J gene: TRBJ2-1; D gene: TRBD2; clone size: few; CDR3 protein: CASSLAGTRLASSYNEQFF; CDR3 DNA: TGTGCCAGCAGCTTAGCAGGGACCCGACTAGCAAGCTCCTACAATGAGCAGTTCTTC
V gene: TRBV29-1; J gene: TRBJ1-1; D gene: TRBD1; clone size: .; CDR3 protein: CSVEVPRDRGRLAAFF; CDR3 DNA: TGCAGCGTTGAGGTCCCCAGGGACAGGGGGCGTCTCGCGGCTTTCTTT